The 19 T cell receptor beta chains below were found in one sample sequenced in a study of identical twins. TCRdb re-called the 5' RACE reads with MiXCR, one entry per CDR3 protein. Among hundreds of thousands of distinct CDR3 sequences, over 5% were seen once, and the ten largest hold about 1.8%. The sample comprised naive T cells sorted from blood. The receptors derive from a man aged 18 to 30 in good health.

This clonotype has a count of ten or more. The V gene is TRBV7-9, the J gene TRBJ2-1; D is ambiguous. There are 11 residues in the CDR3. V lost 5 bases and J 9 bases, leaving 8 bases between the germline ends. Germline V gene sequence: CDR1 SEHNR, CDR2 FQNEAQ (reference sequence). CDR3 in amino acids: CASSTGPEQFF. The CDR3 DNA reads TGTGCCAGCAGCACCGGACCTGAGCAGTTCTTC.

This clonotype was observed a few times. The genes are TRBV20-1 and TRBJ1-1; D perhaps matches TRBD1 (5 bases). Between the trimmed V and J ends, which lost 2 bases and 1 base, there was a span of 11 bases. Germline V gene lookup returns CDR1 DFQATT and CDR2 SNEGSKA (reference sequence). The CDR3 loop spans 14 amino acids. The CDR3 spells CSARKGGGNTEAFF. Written as DNA, the CDR3 is TGCAGTGCTAGAAAGGGTGGGGGGAACACTGAAGCTTTCTTT.

In this sample, this clonotype turned up many times. The chain carries TRBV5-5 and TRBJ2-1; D not certain. CDR1 is SGHKS and CDR2 is YYEKEE in the germline V gene (reference sequence). The V end lost 7 bases, the J end lost 3 bases, and 11 bases lay between the germline ends. The CDR3 spans 13 residues. The CDR3 region has the DNA TGTGCCAGCGAACGGCCGAGCTACAATGAGCAGTTCTTC. Translating gives CASERPSYNEQFF. The full variable domain, with the rest looked up from reference TRBV5-5 and TRBJ2-1, is DAGVTQSPTHLIKTRGQQVTLRCSPISGHKSVSWYQQVLGQGPQFIFQYYEKEERGRGNFPDRFSARQFPNYSSELNVNALLLGDSALYLCASERPSYNEQFFGPGTRLTVL.

This clonotype has more than one count but fewer than ten. The V gene is TRBV20-1, the J gene TRBJ2-3; the match to TRBD2 covers 9 bases. This CDR3 has 13 residues. Germline-derived CDR1 and CDR2 are DFQATT and SNEGSKA (reference sequence). V lost 7 bases to trimming and J lost 6 bases; unmatched junction nucleotides: 8. This CDR3 is CSVFSGREDTQYF. CDR3 nucleotide sequence: TGCAGTGTTTTTAGCGGGAGAGAGGATACGCAGTATTTT.

This clonotype was recorded many times. The chain recombines TRBV9 with TRBJ2-1; 10 bases agree with TRBD2. This CDR3 comprises 16 residues. The V gene's germline CDR1 is SGDLS and CDR2 YYNGEE. The V gene end was trimmed by 0 bases and the J gene end by 8 bases; junction bases not matched to a gene: 8. As DNA, the CDR3 is TGTGCCAGCAGCGTAGGGACTAGCGGCCCCCTACATGAGCAGTTCTTC. Its protein product is CASSVGTSGPLHEQFF.

This chain joins TRBV5-1 and TRBJ1-4; D possibly corresponds to TRBD1 (5 bases). Trimming took 0 bases from V and 0 from J, leaving 9 bases between them. CDR1 and CDR2 from the germline V gene are SGHRS and YFSETQ. There are 16 residues in the CDR3. CDR3 bases: TGCGCCAGCAGCTTGGGAGGGGCCGCAACTAATGAAAAACTGTTTTTT. Translated, it gives CASSLGGAATNEKLFF.

The chain combines TRBV6-2 or TRBV6-3 with TRBJ2-7; unclear D gene. V lost 6 bases, J lost 4 bases, and 13 bases lay in between. This CDR3 region has 13 residues. The germline gives CDR1 MNHEY, CDR2 SVGEGT. CDR3 loop: CASRRLNTYEQYF. The CDR3 DNA is TGTGCCAGCAGGCGACTGAATACTTACGAGCAGTACTTC.

This clonotype was detected ten times or more. The chain links TRBV5-6 to TRBJ2-2; the D is unclear. Germline CDR1 is SGHDT and CDR2 is YYEEEE. The CDR3 totals 15 residues. The ends were cut back, 0 bases at V and 6 bases at J, with 12 bases in the middle. CDR3 DNA: TGTGCCAGCAGCTTGGCTGGTTGGGGATCCGGGGAGCTGTTTTTT. It codes for CASSLAGWGSGELFF.

This clonotype showed up many times. The chain links TRBV5-1 to TRBJ1-2, with a tentative D call TRBD1 (5 bases). CDR1 and CDR2 from the germline V gene are SGHRS and YFSETQ. This CDR3 region has 8 residues. V was cut by 7 bases and J by 12 bases, with 7 bases left in between. The CDR3 is CASPRDTF. Here the CDR3 DNA reads TGCGCCAGCCCCAGGGACACCTTC.

This clonotype was counted many times. The genes are TRBV4-2 and TRBJ2-1; D unclear. Germline assignment: CDR1 LGHNA and CDR2 YNFKEQ. V lost 0 bases to trimming and J lost 4 bases, with 16 bases between them. The CDR3 is made up of 17 amino acids. The CDR3 DNA is TGTGCCAGCAGCCAAGAAAAGTCTACCGCAATTTACAATGAGCAGTTCTTC. Translation gives CASSQEKSTAIYNEQFF.

The V gene is TRBV12-3 or TRBV12-4, the J gene TRBJ2-1; 9 bases are a match to TRBD2. V trimming: 10 bases; J trimming: 2 bases; junction bases outside the gene matches: 9. The CDR3 spans 15 residues. The DNA of the CDR3 is TGTGCCATCATGACTAGCGGCTCGACCTACAATGAGCAGTTCTTC. Translation: CAIMTSGSTYNEQFF.

This clonotype was counted a few times. The chain has TRBV5-1 and TRBJ2-7, with D tentatively TRBD2 (5 bases). The CDR3 loop spans 16 amino acids. With 3 bases removed from V and 0 bases from J, the gap between germline ends came to 16 bases. The germline V gene encodes CDR1 SGHRS and CDR2 YFSETQ. The CDR3 region has the DNA TGCGCCAGCAGCTCCGCCCAGGACTGGAGCTCCTACGAGCAGTACGTC. Protein product: CASSSAQDWSSYEQYV.

V gene TRBV18 combines with J gene TRBJ2-7, with D tentatively TRBD1 or TRBD2 (5 bases each). CDR3 size: 15 residues. Germline lookup yields CDR1 KGHSH and CDR2 LQKENI. The V end lost 2 bases, the J end lost 2 bases, and 13 bases lay between the germline ends. The CDR3 nucleotides read TGTGCCAGCTCACCAACCGGGACGACAACCTACGAGCAGTACTTC. It specifies CASSPTGTTTYEQYF.

This clonotype was counted only a few times. The chain couples TRBV18 to TRBJ2-7; 7 nucleotides align to TRBD1. Germline assignment: CDR1 KGHSH and CDR2 LQKENI. V shed 1 base, J shed 5 bases, and the junction held 5 bases outside the gene matches. This CDR3 is built from 14 residues. The CDR3 region is CASSPQQGTHEQYF. The CDR3 nucleotides are TGTGCCAGCTCACCACAACAGGGGACCCACGAGCAGTACTTC.

This clonotype was recorded a few times. The V and J genes are TRBV18 and TRBJ2-1; D gene unclear. This CDR3 has 14 residues. Germline CDR1 reads KGHSH; CDR2 reads LQKENI. Trimming removed 1 base at V and 6 bases at J, with 10 bases between. The CDR3 loop is CASSPRVLSNEQFF. CDR3 DNA: TGTGCCAGCTCACCACGAGTGCTGTCCAATGAGCAGTTCTTC.

This clonotype was counted at least ten times. The chain recombines TRBV12-5 with TRBJ2-6, with 8 bases identical to TRBD1. The CDR3 has 17 residues. Trimming took 1 base from V and 6 from J; bases not matched to a gene: 8. The V gene's germline CDR1 is LGHNT and CDR2 FRNRAP. In nucleotides, the CDR3 is TGTGCTAGTGGTTTGGCCTCCGGGACAGGAAAGGCCAACGTCCTGACTTTC. Encoded protein: CASGLASGTGKANVLTF. The complete variable domain, with remaining parts taken from reference TRBV12-5 and TRBJ2-6, reads DARVTQTPRHKVTEMGQEVTMRCQPILGHNTVFWYRQTMMQGLELLAYFRNRAPLDDSGMPKDRFSAEMPDATLATLKIQPSEPRDSAVYFCASGLASGTGKANVLTFGAGSRLTVL.

As to this clonotype: The conserved phenylalanine or tryptophan normally closing the CDR3 is absent here, so this likely arose from a read error. CDR3 coding DNA: TGTGCCAGCAGCCCAACGAGGGGTGGGGGCGGCTATGGCTACACCTAC. Residues: CASSPTRGGGGYGYTY. The chain recombines TRBV11-2 with TRBJ1-2; TRBD1 is a possible D gene (6 bases). Germline CDR1 reads SGHAT; CDR2 reads FQNNGV. Trimming took 5 bases from V and 4 from J, leaving 20 bases between them. This CDR3 has 16 residues.

The table lists this clonotype with many counts. The chain couples TRBV25-1 to TRBJ2-2; no clear D. The CDR3 length is 14 residues. Trimming took 0 bases from V and 7 from J, leaving 9 bases between them. CDR1 MGHDK and CDR2 SYGVNS come from the germline V gene. CDR3 in amino acids: CASSEYPRGGELFF. In DNA form, the CDR3 reads TGTGCCAGCAGTGAATATCCTAGAGGCGGGGAGCTGTTTTTT.

This chain joins TRBV30 and TRBJ1-6; weak D call: TRBD1 (5 bases). Trimming removed 7 bases at V and 6 bases at J, with 16 bases between. Germline V gene sequence: CDR1 GTSNPN, CDR2 SVGIG (reference sequence). The CDR3 is made up of 14 amino acids. DNA of the CDR3: TGTGCCTCCTCCCGGACACCAAGTAATTCACCCCTCCACTTT. Translated, it gives CASSRTPSNSPLHF.